This TCR beta chain was recorded in a study of CXCR3-negative and CXCR3-positive naive CD8 T cells (dated by TCRdb to the late 2010s). Background for the entire study: In total, 130 million to 150 million TRB reads were obtained, corresponding to roughly 1.5 +/- 0.3 million reads per library. The diversity and physicochemical repertoire analyses included roughly ten donors pooled from two independent experiments. The TRBV-TRBJ cluster analysis covered naive subsets from a handful of donors and memory cells from 3 donors.

CDR1 and CDR2, looked up from the germline V gene, are MGHRA and YSYEKL. The CDR3 numbers 16 residues from cysteine through phenylalanine. A DNA sequence was not provided. Of note for this clonotype: No cognate antigen has been identified for it.

Instrument on record: NextSeq 550. The Human TCR Profiling Kit (MiLaboratory) was used to prepare UMI-labeled 5' RACE TRB cDNA libraries. cDNA synthesis used the entire amount of extracted RNA, and PCR amplification then used the entire amount of cDNA produced. Libraries were prepared in parallel with an identical number of PCR cycles. In the original analysis: With a requirement of at least two reads per UMI, MIGEC and MiXCR extracted about 50,000 +/- 10,000 unique UMI-labeled TRB cDNA molecules per library. On average, each library contained roughly 40,000 +/- 10,000 functional in-frame TRB CDR3 nucleotide clonotypes without stop codons. After downsampling to 5000 UMI-labeled TRB molecules per sample, diversity metrics, including normalized Shannon-Wiener and Chao1, were computed in VDJtools. VDJtools was used to calculate clonotype-size-weighted physicochemical properties of the central five CDR3 residues, namely interaction energy, strength, volume and Kidera factor 4. Once TCRdb had reprocessed the reads, it stored one entry per CDR3 protein sequence and supplied no DNA. The V and J calls shown here were made by TCRdb, not taken from the authors' results. The sample table on file contains fewer than 80,000 distinct CDR3 sequences. 3.5% to 5% of the sample lies in the top ten.

General study outcomes and caveats: Comparably high repertoire diversity was found in both naive subsets, whereas much lower repertoire diversity was found in memory CD8+ T cells. Because CXCR3 expression was partially decreased after cryopreservation, freshly isolated PBMCs were used for most assays. TRBV-TRBJ usage was similar between naive CXCR3-negative and CXCR3-positive cells from the same donor, while memory cells showed distinct patterns. TRB CDR3s from CXCR3-positive naive cells showed higher hydrophobicity (lower Kidera factor 4), lower energy, and higher strength and volume indices than CXCR3-negative naive cells. Because surface CD5, which is linked to self-reactivity in mice, was comparable between the naive subsets, TCR interaction strength was also inferred from the physicochemical properties of TRB CDR3s.

For every CD8+ T cell subset, 300,000 cells were flow-sorted straight into RLT lysis buffer, and each subset was sorted in triplicate. To exclude memory contaminants, naive CD8+ T cells were stringently defined as CD45RO-CCR7+CD27+CD95-. Using standard density gradient centrifugation, peripheral blood mononuclear cells were isolated from buffy coats. Naive CXCR3-negative and CXCR3-positive CD8+ T cells were flow-sorted using a FACSAria III. Total RNA was extracted from sorted cells with an RNeasy Mini Kit. The sample taken for sequencing was naive CXCR3- CD8+ T cells from blood. This specimen's cell subset or site label, per the study, means: CD45RO-CCR7+CD27+CD95- naive CD8+ T cells lacking CXCR3 (TNR3-). The TCR originated in a human donor in good health. Some clones in this sample may be carry-over from other donors' samples. This receptor chain uses TRBV4-1 and TRBJ1-2; TCRdb designates TRBD1, a call that cannot be tested without DNA. CDR3 reads: CASSQVLRQGNYGYTF.